These T cell receptor beta chains were read from a single sample in a study of blood T cell repertoires in COVID-19. Only in-frame clones appear in the TCRdb table, and some are missing; sequencing was by immunoSEQ multiplex PCR. The sample consists of 95,000 to 100,000 clones, less than 85% of them appearing once. The sequenced sample was peripheral blood. Receptor source: a human donor in a cohort sampled during active COVID-19. Both conserved end residues are part of each CDR3. D genes are given only for firm matches. Not all rows give a size; the values are once, few, many and, for expanded clones, a class.

j_call v_call clone_size d_call cdr3_nt cdr3_aa
TRBJ2-7 TRBV6-5 NA TRBD1 TGTGCCAGCAGTTACGGAGACAGGGCGTATGAGCAGTACTTC CASSYGDRAYEQYF
TRBJ1-1 TRBV6-5 NA NA TGTGCCGGGGGTAGGCAGGGGAGTAGAACTGAAGCTTTCTTT CAGGRQGSRTEAFF
TRBJ2-7 TRBV2 NA NA TGTGCCAGCACCAGACTAGTTACCGCGGGTGAGCAGTACTTC CASTRLVTAGEQYF
TRBJ1-5 TRBV6-5 NA NA TGTGCCAGCAGGCAAAAGAGTTACAATCAGCCCCAGCATTTT CASRQKSYNQPQHF
TRBJ1-6 TRBV19 NA TRBD1 TGTGCCAGTAGGGACAGGTTTAATTCACCCCTCCACTTT CASRDRFNSPLHF
TRBJ2-7 TRBV7-2 few NA TGTGCCAGCAGCTTCGGGGTGTTCGAGCAGTACTTC CASSFGVFEQYF
TRBJ1-2 TRBV28 NA NA TGTGCCAGCAGTTACCAGGGGTATGGCTACACCTTC CASSYQGYGYTF
TRBJ1-4 TRBV10-1 NA NA TGCGCCAGCAGTGTATATATGGGACACTGTAATGAAAAACTGTTTTTT CASSVYMGHCNEKLFF
TRBJ2-4 TRBV13 NA TRBD2 TGTGCCAGCAGCTTAGATTTGGGACTACTAGCGGGAGGAGGCAAAAACATTCAGTACTTC CASSLDLGLLAGGGKNIQYF
TRBJ2-1 TRBV7-6 few NA TGTGCCAGCAGCTTAGGCGGAGGCTCCTACAATGAGCAGTTCTTC CASSLGGGSYNEQFF
TRBJ2-7 TRBV6-5 once NA TGTGCCAGCAGTTGGAGCAGGGGTCGGAACGAGCAGTACTTC CASSWSRGRNEQYF
TRBJ1-1 TRBV12-3/TRBV12-4 NA TRBD1 TGTGCCAGCAGGGGACAGATGAACACTGAAGCTTTCTTT CASRGQMNTEAFF
TRBJ2-1 TRBV7-6 few NA TGTGCCAGCAGCCCAAGGGGGGGCGGGAGCGGCAATGAGCAGTTCTTC CASSPRGGGSGNEQFF
TRBJ1-1 TRBV10-3 NA NA TGTGCCACCTTAGCAGCCGAGCGAGGTGAAGCTTTCTTT CATLAAERGEAFF
TRBJ2-5 TRBV11-3 NA NA TGTGCCAGCAGCTCCCTCCGGCTTAGGGGTGAAGAGACCCAGTACTTC CASSSLRLRGEETQYF
TRBJ1-2 TRBV5-1 NA NA TGCGCCAGCAGCTTAACGGCAGGTGACTATGGCTACACCTTC CASSLTAGDYGYTF
TRBJ2-3 TRBV12-5 NA NA TGTGCTAGTGGTTTGGGGGTGACGCAGGCCACAGATACGCAGTATTTT CASGLGVTQATDTQYF
TRBJ2-2 TRBV7-3 NA NA TGTGCCAGCAGCTTCTCTTTCTCCCTGAACACCGGGGAGCTGTTTTTT CASSFSFSLNTGELFF
TRBJ2-2 TRBV5-5 once NA TGTGCCAGCAGCATAACAGGGACCGGGGAGCTGTTTTTT CASSITGTGELFF
TRBJ1-1 TRBV5-1 NA NA TGCGCCAGCAGCACGGACAGTATGAACACTGAAGCTTTCTTT CASSTDSMNTEAFF
TRBJ1-4 TRBV7-9 NA NA TGTGCCAGCAGCTCATACACAGGGAGTGATGAAAAACTGTTTTTT CASSSYTGSDEKLFF
TRBJ1-5 TRBV7-2 NA TRBD1 TGTGCCAGCAGCTTGCGGGCGGGACAGGGTCTCGGGTGGGATCAGCCCCAGCATTTT CASSLRAGQGLGWDQPQHF
TRBJ2-1 TRBV6-5 NA TRBD1 TGTGCCAGCAGTCTAGGACAGGCCTCCTACAATGAGCAGTTCTTC CASSLGQASYNEQFF
TRBJ1-6 TRBV11-2 NA NA TGTGCCAGCAGCTTAGCCACTTTTGGGCAGACTAATTCACCCCTCCACTTT CASSLATFGQTNSPLHF
TRBJ2-1 TRBV18 NA NA TGTGCCAGCTCCCCCGGTCGGGGCTCCTACAATGAGCAGTTCTTC CASSPGRGSYNEQFF
TRBJ2-3 TRBV18 NA TRBD1 TGTGCCAGCTCACCACTTCCAGGGACAGCTACAGATACGCAGTATTTT CASSPLPGTATDTQYF
TRBJ2-3 TRBV29-1 NA TRBD1 TGCAGCGTTTCGCAGGGGGCCACAGATACGCAGTATTTT CSVSQGATDTQYF
TRBJ2-5 TRBV18 NA NA TGTGCCAGCTCACCACCGGGGAGAGGGGGAGAGACCCAGTACTTC CASSPPGRGGETQYF
TRBJ1-2 TRBV6-4 NA NA TGTGCCAGCACCAGGGACTCGGGTGGCTATGGCTACACCTTC CASTRDSGGYGYTF
TRBJ2-5 TRBV9 once TRBD2 TGTGCCAGCAGCGTAGGACTAGCGGGGGAAGAGACCCAGTACTTC CASSVGLAGEETQYF
TRBJ1-2 TRBV29-1 NA NA TGCAGCGTAAAGACAGGCTCCCTCAACTATGGCTACACCTTC CSVKTGSLNYGYTF
TRBJ1-2 TRBV7-9 NA NA TGTGCCAGCAGCTTCGGATCATCGACAGGACACTACACCTTC CASSFGSSTGHYTF
TRBJ2-1 TRBV11-3 NA NA TGTGCCAGCAGCTTATCAGGGGCGAATGAGCAGTTCTTC CASSLSGANEQFF
TRBJ2-6 TRBV29-1 once TRBD1 TGCAGCGTGGGACAGGGGATGTCTGGGGCCAACGTCCTGACTTTC CSVGQGMSGANVLTF
TRBJ1-2 TRBV7-9 NA NA TGTGCCAGCAGCCCCACAGACGACTATGGCTACACCTTC CASSPTDDYGYTF
TRBJ1-5 TRBV7-9 NA TRBD1 TGTGCCAGCAGCCAGGATAACAGGGGGAGACAGCCCCAGCATTTT CASSQDNRGRQPQHF
TRBJ2-7 TRBV12-3/TRBV12-4 NA NA TGTGCCAGCAGAAGTATCGGGGACTACGAGCAGTACTTC CASRSIGDYEQYF
TRBJ2-7 TRBV27 few NA TGTGCCAGCAGTTTTTGGCAGGGAGGTTCCTACGAGCAGTACTTC CASSFWQGGSYEQYF
TRBJ1-5 TRBV15 few TRBD1 TGTGCCACCAGCAGAGCAGGCAGGGGGATTAGCAATCAGCCCCAGCATTTT CATSRAGRGISNQPQHF
TRBJ2-3 TRBV27 NA TRBD2 TGTGCCAGCAGTTTGTCGGGGGGGTTTATTGGAGATACGCAGTATTTT CASSLSGGFIGDTQYF
TRBJ2-5 TRBV7-9 NA TRBD2 TGTGCCAGCAGCTTGGGGGCCCACGCGGGAGGCCAAGAGACCCAGTACTTC CASSLGAHAGGQETQYF